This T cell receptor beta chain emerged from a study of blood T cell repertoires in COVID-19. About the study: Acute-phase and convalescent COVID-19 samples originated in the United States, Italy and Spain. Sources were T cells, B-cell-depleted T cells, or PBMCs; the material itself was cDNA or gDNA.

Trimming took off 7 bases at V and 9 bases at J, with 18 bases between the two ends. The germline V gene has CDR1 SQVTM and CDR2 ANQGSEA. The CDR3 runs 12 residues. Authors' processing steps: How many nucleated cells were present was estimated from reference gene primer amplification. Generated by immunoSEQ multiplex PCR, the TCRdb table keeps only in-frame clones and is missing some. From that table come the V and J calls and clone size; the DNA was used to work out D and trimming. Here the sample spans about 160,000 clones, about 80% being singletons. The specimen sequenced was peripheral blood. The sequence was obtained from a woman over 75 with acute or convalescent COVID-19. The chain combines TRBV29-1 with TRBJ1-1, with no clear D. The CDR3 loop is CSARSGLNKAFF. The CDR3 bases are TGCAGCGCACGCAGCGGCTTAAATAAAGCTTTCTTT.